This T cell receptor beta chain originates from a study of T cells in Graves' hyperthyroidism and ophthalmopathy. The V gene's germline CDR1 is MGHRA and CDR2 YSYEKL. Deletions cut 0 bases from V and 2 bases from J, with 18 bases between. The CDR3 is made up of 18 amino acids. Exclusion of patients followed from uncontrolled infection, other autoimmune disease, pregnancy or lactation. Authors of the study amplified TCR beta CDR3 regions from RNA transcripts. The HTBI primer set drove a first-round RT-PCR of the TCR CDR3. TCRdb passed the multiplex PCR reads through MiXCR, listing each CDR3 protein once. Of around 340,000 distinct CDR3 sequences in the sample, 17% are singletons; the top ten hold roughly a third. This clonotype was seen ten or more times.

The chain has TRBV4-1 and TRBJ2-3; D tentatively fits TRBD1 or TRBD2 (5 bases each). The receptor comes from a woman younger than 45 with Graves' hyperthyroidism that later progressed to Graves' ophthalmopathy. Sequencing was performed on blood. The CDR3 DNA follows: TGCGCCAGCAGCCAAGATCGGGGCCCGTCTTTAAACACAGATACGCAGTATTTT. As protein: CASSQDRGPSLNTDTQYF.